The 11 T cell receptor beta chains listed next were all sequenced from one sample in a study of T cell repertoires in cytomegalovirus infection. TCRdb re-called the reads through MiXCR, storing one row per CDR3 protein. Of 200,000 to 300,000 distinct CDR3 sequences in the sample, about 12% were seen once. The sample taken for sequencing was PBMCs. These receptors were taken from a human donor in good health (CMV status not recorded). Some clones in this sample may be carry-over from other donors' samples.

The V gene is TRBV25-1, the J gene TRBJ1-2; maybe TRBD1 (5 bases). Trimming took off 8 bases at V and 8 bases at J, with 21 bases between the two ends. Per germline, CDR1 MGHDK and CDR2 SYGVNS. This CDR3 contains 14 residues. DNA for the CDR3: TGTGCCAGCGCGAGAGCAGGGTCAACTTTGGGCTACACCTTC. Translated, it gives CASARAGSTLGYTF.

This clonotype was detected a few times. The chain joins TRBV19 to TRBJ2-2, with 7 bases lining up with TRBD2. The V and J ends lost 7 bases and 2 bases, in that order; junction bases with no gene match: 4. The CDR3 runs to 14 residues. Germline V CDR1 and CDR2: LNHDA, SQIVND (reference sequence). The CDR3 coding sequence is TGTGCCAGTAATAAGCGGGAAAACACCGGGGAGCTGTTTTTT. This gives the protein CASNKRENTGELFF.

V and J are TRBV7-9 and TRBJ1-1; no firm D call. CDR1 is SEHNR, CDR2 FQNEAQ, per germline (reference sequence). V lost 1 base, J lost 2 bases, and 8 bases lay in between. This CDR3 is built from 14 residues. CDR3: CASSLEQLNTEAFF. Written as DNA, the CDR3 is TGTGCCAGCAGCTTAGAGCAGTTAAACACTGAAGCTTTCTTT.

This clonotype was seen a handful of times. DNA of the CDR3: TGTGCCATCAGTGCCAGCTACGAGCAGTACTTC. It translates to CAISASYEQYF. The chain links TRBV10-3 to TRBJ2-7; D remains ambiguous. This CDR3 has 11 residues. Trimming removed 4 bases at V and 3 bases at J, with 4 bases between. The V gene's germline CDR1 is ENHRY and CDR2 SYGVKD.

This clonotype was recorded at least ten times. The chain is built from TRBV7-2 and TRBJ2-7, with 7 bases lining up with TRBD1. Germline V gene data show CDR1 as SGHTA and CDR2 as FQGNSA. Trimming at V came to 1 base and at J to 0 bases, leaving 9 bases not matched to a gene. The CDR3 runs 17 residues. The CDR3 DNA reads TGTGCCAGCAGCTTAGGCCCCTCGGGACAGAGCTCCTACGAGCAGTACTTC. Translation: CASSLGPSGQSSYEQYF.

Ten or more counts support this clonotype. As DNA, the CDR3 is TGTGCCAGCAGCTTAGTCCCCGCGGGGGCGGGTACTAATGAAAAACTGTTTTTT. Protein product: CASSLVPAGAGTNEKLFF. V usage is TRBV7-2 and J usage is TRBJ1-4; D might be TRBD1 (6 bases). V was clipped by 1 base and J by 2 bases, with 17 bases between them. Germline V CDR1 and CDR2: SGHTA, FQGNSA. CDR3 length: 18 residues. Based on the CDR3 plus reference TRBV7-2 and TRBJ1-4, the full variable domain is GAGVSQSPSNKVTEKGKDVELRCDPISGHTALYWYRQSLGQGLEFLIYFQGNSAPDKSGLPSDRFSAERTGGSVSTLTIQRTQQEDSAVYLCASSLVPAGAGTNEKLFFGSGTQLSVL.

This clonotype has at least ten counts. The DNA for the CDR3 is TGTGCCAGCAGCTCTGTAGTGGGGACCACCTACGAGCAGTACTTC. Residues: CASSSVVGTTYEQYF. The V call is TRBV25-1, the J call TRBJ2-7; D may match TRBD1 or TRBD2 (5 bases each). V was pared by 6 bases and J by 2 bases, with 17 bases between. The CDR3 totals 15 residues. The V gene's germline CDR1 is MGHDK and CDR2 SYGVNS.

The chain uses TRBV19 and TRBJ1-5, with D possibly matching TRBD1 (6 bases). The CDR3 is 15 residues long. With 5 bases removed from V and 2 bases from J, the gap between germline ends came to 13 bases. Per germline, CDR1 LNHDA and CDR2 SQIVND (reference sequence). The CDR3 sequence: CASSRAGAGNQPQHF. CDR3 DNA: TGTGCCAGTAGTCGGGCAGGGGCGGGCAATCAGCCCCAGCATTTT.

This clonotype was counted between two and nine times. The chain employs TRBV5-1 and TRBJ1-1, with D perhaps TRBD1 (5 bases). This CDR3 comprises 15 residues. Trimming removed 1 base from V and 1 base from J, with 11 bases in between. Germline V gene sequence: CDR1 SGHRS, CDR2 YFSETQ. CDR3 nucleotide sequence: TGCGCCAGCAGCTTGTCCGGGACCCCGAACACTGAAGCTTTCTTT. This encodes CASSLSGTPNTEAFF.

The CDR3 DNA reads TGTGCCATGCGAGCGGGAGAGGCTGAGCAGTTCTTC. It encodes CAMRAGEAEQFF. The V call is TRBV10-3, the J call TRBJ2-1; the match to TRBD2 covers 8 bases. The V segment lost 9 bases and the J segment 9 bases; nucleotides outside the gene matches: 7. The CDR3 sequence is 12 residues long. Germline V gene data show CDR1 as ENHRY and CDR2 as SYGVKD.

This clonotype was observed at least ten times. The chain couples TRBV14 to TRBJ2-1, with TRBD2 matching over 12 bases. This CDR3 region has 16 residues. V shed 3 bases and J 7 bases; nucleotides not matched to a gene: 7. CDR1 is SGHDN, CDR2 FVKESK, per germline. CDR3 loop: CASSQLTSGSWNEQFF. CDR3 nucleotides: TGTGCCAGCAGCCAGCTGACTAGCGGGAGTTGGAATGAGCAGTTCTTC. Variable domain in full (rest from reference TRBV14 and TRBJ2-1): EAGVTQFPSHSVIEKGQTVTLRCDPISGHDNLYWYRRVMGKEIKFLLHFVKESKQDESGMPNNRFLAERTGGTYSTLKVQPAELEDSGVYFCASSQLTSGSWNEQFFGPGTRLTVL.